This T cell receptor (beta chain) was recovered during a study of T cell repertoires in cytomegalovirus infection. Study overall: CMV infection and matching HLA type were both indicated by public TCR beta signatures.

TCRdb passed the reads through MiXCR, listing each CDR3 protein once. The profile shows 400,000 or so distinct CDR3 sequences, about 33% of them singletons. V trimming: 3 bases; J trimming: 1 base; junction bases outside the gene matches: 3. The CDR3 is made up of 15 amino acids. Germline CDR1 reads MDHEN; CDR2 reads SYDVKM. This clonotype has just a few counts. Its antigen is not identified. General study results and limits: Using cumulative public TCR beta family frequency, the authors identified those who carried CMV together with the relevant HLA. CMV-specific HLA-C-restricted TCR beta clonotypes dominated the ex vivo response.

This clonotype originated in a human donor in good health (CMV status not recorded). Some clones in this sample may be carry-over from other donors' samples. The sequencing input was PBMCs. This chain uses TRBV28 with TRBJ2-3; 8 bases match TRBD2. The CDR3 nucleotides are TGTGCCAGCAGTTTTCGAGCGGGGGGCACAGATACGCAGTATTTT. This translates into CASSFRAGGTDTQYF.